Shown below are 2 T cell receptor beta chains from a single sample sequenced in a study of response to subunit inactivated influenza vaccine. Using its own MiXCR run on the RT-PCR reads, TCRdb lists one record per CDR3 protein. In the table there are about 520,000 distinct CDR3 sequences, approximately 10% of which are singletons. The sequences come from PBMCs from blood, collected roughly 48 days after vaccination. The receptors were gathered from a man in his forties or fifties who received an inactivated influenza vaccine.

The chain links TRBV12-3 or TRBV12-4 to TRBJ2-7; 8 nucleotides match TRBD1. The trim removed 6 bases at V and 2 bases at J, leaving 9 bases unmatched. The CDR3 consists of 15 residues. The CDR3 protein is CASSPGTGLPYEQYF. Here the CDR3 DNA reads TGTGCCAGCAGCCCCGGGACAGGCCTTCCCTACGAGCAGTACTTC.

The rearrangement links TRBV4-3 to TRBJ2-7, with D perhaps TRBD1 (6 bases). The V and J ends lost 0 bases and 3 bases respectively, with 12 bases between them. The CDR3 runs 15 residues. Per germline, CDR1 LGHNA and CDR2 YSLEER. Here the CDR3 reads CASSQDVGAVYEQYF. As DNA, the CDR3 is TGCGCCAGCAGCCAAGATGTGGGGGCGGTCTACGAGCAGTACTTC.